The 14 T cell receptor beta chains listed next were all sequenced from one sample in a study of T cells in Graves' hyperthyroidism and ophthalmopathy. The investigators amplified TCR beta CDR3 regions from RNA transcripts. The HTBI primer set served for first-round RT-PCR of the TCR CDR3. TCRdb passed the multiplex PCR reads through MiXCR, listing each CDR3 protein once. The data show over 250,000 distinct CDR3 sequences, 22% seen once. Source material: blood. The receptors here all came from a young man with Graves' ophthalmopathy.

The chain employs TRBV20-1 and TRBJ2-5, with 16 bases identical to TRBD2. V dropped 0 bases and J dropped 4; count of bases not matched to a gene: 8. Germline CDR1 reads DFQATT; CDR2 reads SNEGSKA (reference sequence). This CDR3 has 18 amino acids. The CDR3 protein is CSARDWGLAGGPGETQYF. The DNA of the CDR3 is TGCAGTGCTAGAGATTGGGGACTAGCGGGAGGGCCCGGAGAGACCCAGTACTTC.

This clonotype was observed many times. One junction end disagrees with the germline gene, perhaps due to a read error. The J gene is TRBJ2-2, the V gene TRBV7-7; 10 nucleotides agree with TRBD2. The CDR3 is 16 amino acids. Germline values: CDR1 SSHAT, CDR2 FNYEAQ (reference sequence). The CDR3 is CASSSRLAGVPGELFF. The CDR3 bases are TGTGCTAGCAGCTCCCGGCTAGCGGGAGTACCCGGGGAGCTGTTTTTT.

This clonotype was counted many times. CDR3 region: CASSQWGSNYGYTF. CDR3 DNA: TGTGCCAGCAGCCAATGGGGGTCTAACTATGGCTACACCTTC. V is TRBV3-1 and J is TRBJ1-2; tentative D call: TRBD1 (5 bases). The germline V gene has CDR1 LGHDT and CDR2 YNNKEL (reference sequence). V lost 2 bases and J lost 0, with 7 bases in between. The CDR3 is 14 residues long. Filled out from reference TRBV3-1 and TRBJ1-2, the complete variable domain reads DTAVSQTPKYLVTQMGNDKSIKCEQNLGHDTMYWYKQDSKKFLKIMFSYNNKELIINETVPNRFSPKSPDKAHLNLHINSLELGDSAVYFCASSQWGSNYGYTFGSGTRLTVV.

In its sample, this clonotype was seen many times. The rearrangement uses TRBV11-3 and TRBJ2-3, with TRBD2 matching 10 bases. V lost 2 bases and J lost 6; bases outside the gene matches: 2. Germline V gene data show CDR1 as SGHNT and CDR2 as YENEEA. This CDR3 has 14 residues. CDR3 region: CASSLSGREDTQYF. The CDR3 bases are TGTGCCAGCAGCTTAAGCGGGAGGGAGGATACGCAGTATTTT.

The chain employs TRBV30 and TRBJ2-5; 10 bases are a match to TRBD2. V gave up 6 bases and J gave up 5 bases; unmatched junction bases: 9. Germline values: CDR1 GTSNPN, CDR2 SVGIG (reference sequence). The CDR3 is made up of 14 amino acids. CDR3 nucleotides: TGTGCCTGCAGCTGGGGACTAGCGTACGAGACCCAGTACTTC. Amino acid sequence: CACSWGLAYETQYF.

For this clonotype: An end of the junction does not agree with germline; a read error may underlie this. V usage is TRBV9 and J usage is TRBJ2-1, with D hard to call. The CDR3 has 15 residues. Germline V CDR1 and CDR2: SGDLS, YYNGEE. The CDR3 nucleotides read TGTGCCAGCAGCGTAGCACCCACCTCGGGTAATGAGCAGCTCTTC. Its translation: CASSVAPTSGNEQLF.

This clonotype has a handful of counts. J is TRBJ2-5 and V is TRBV15; D is possibly TRBD1 (7 bases). The CDR3 spans 17 residues. Trimming removed 0 bases from V and 2 bases from J, with 16 bases in between. The germline CDR1 and CDR2 sequences are LNHNV and YYDKDF (reference sequence). This CDR3 is CATSRDGGRGRQETQYF. In DNA, the CDR3 is TGTGCCACCAGCAGAGATGGTGGCAGGGGGAGGCAAGAGACCCAGTACTTC. Full variable domain (outside the CDR3, taken from reference TRBV15 and TRBJ2-5): DAMVIQNPRYQVTQFGKPVTLSCSQTLNHNVMYWYQQKSSQAPKLLFHYYDKDFNNEADTPDNFQSRRPNTSFCFLDIRSPGLGDTAMYLCATSRDGGRGRQETQYFGPGTRLLVL.

This clonotype was detected ten times or more. The chain recombines TRBV20-1 with TRBJ2-1, with 8 bases identical to TRBD1. This CDR3 is built from 15 residues. V gave up 3 bases and J gave up 6 bases; unmatched junction bases: 10. Germline V gene lookup returns CDR1 DFQATT and CDR2 SNEGSKA (reference sequence). The CDR3 spells CSARAMTGDSNEQFF. In nucleotides, the CDR3 is TGCAGTGCTAGGGCGATGACAGGGGATAGCAATGAGCAGTTCTTC.

The chain joins TRBV12-5 to TRBJ1-2; D not certain. This CDR3 region has 13 residues. The germline gives CDR1 LGHNT, CDR2 FRNRAP. Trimming removed 5 bases at V and 3 bases at J, with 10 bases between. The CDR3 DNA sequence: TGTGCTAGTGGTCTTGGGAGCCACTATGGCTACACCTTC. Amino acids: CASGLGSHYGYTF.

This clonotype was observed at least ten times. The J gene is TRBJ2-4, the V gene TRBV28, with a tentative D call TRBD1 (6 bases). V was trimmed by 4 bases and J by 2 bases, leaving 24 bases between them. The CDR3 has 19 residues. From germline, CDR1 is MDHEN and CDR2 SYDVKM. The CDR3 region has the DNA TGTGCCAGCAGTTCCCCACATGGGGGCGCGGCTGTATCCAAAAACATTCAGTACTTC. Residues: CASSSPHGGAAVSKNIQYF.

The chain recombines TRBV6-1 with TRBJ1-1; no definite D call. The CDR3 is 13 amino acids. Germline-derived CDR1 and CDR2 are MNHNS and SASEGT. V was pared by 5 bases and J by 2 bases, with 9 bases between. The CDR3 loop reads CASSTRINTEAFF. CDR3 DNA: TGTGCCAGCAGTACACGGATTAACACTGAAGCTTTCTTT.

This clonotype came up many times. This chain links TRBV3-1 with TRBJ2-5; D is possibly TRBD2 (5 bases). This CDR3 contains 15 residues. The germline V gene has CDR1 LGHDT and CDR2 YNNKEL (reference sequence). V was trimmed by 0 bases and J by 1 base, leaving 9 bases between them. CDR3 in amino acids: CASSQEIGGQETQYF. For the CDR3, the DNA is TGTGCCAGCAGCCAAGAAATAGGAGGCCAAGAGACCCAGTACTTC.

The rearrangement links TRBV29-1 to TRBJ2-2; D call uncertain. The CDR3 runs to 9 residues. Germline-derived CDR1 and CDR2 are SQVTM and ANQGSEA. Trimming took off 8 bases at V and 6 bases at J, with 4 bases between the two ends. CDR3 in amino acids: CSRAGELFF. CDR3 DNA: TGCAGCCGGGCCGGGGAGCTGTTTTTT.

The chain employs TRBV7-2 and TRBJ1-1; no clear D gene. The CDR3 spans 13 residues. V was clipped by 5 bases and J by 6 bases, with 13 bases between them. Germline V gene data show CDR1 as SGHTA and CDR2 as FQGNSA. The CDR3 here is CASSDRYEAEAFF. CDR3 sequence (DNA): TGTGCCAGCAGCGACCGGTACGAGGCTGAAGCTTTCTTT.